What follows is one T cell receptor beta chain and its context. Its specificity is unknown. These data originate in a study of T cell responses to AZD1222 COVID-19 vaccine. Regarding the study as a whole: Epitopes outside B.1.351 and B.1.1.7 mutated regions reportedly drew nearly half of spike TCRs. With dominance at 160-218 and 743-854, vaccine-associated CD4 TCRs spanned spike. Only six individuals given AZD1222 were seropositive at baseline.

The method was immunoSEQ multiplex PCR; TCRdb's version includes in-frame clones alone and lacks a portion of them. The table has 150,000 to 200,000 clones, about 91% seen once; the top ten hold around 2.5%. The specimen comprised peripheral blood, sampled on day 0 of AZD1222 vaccination. This clonotype was obtained from an adult in good health.

DNA for the CDR3: TGTGCCAGCAGCCCTTCCGCCCGTGGGGAGACCCAGTACTTC. Its protein is CASSPSARGETQYF. V is TRBV28 and J is TRBJ2-5; D is unclear. Looked up from germline, CDR1 is MDHEN and CDR2 is SYDVKM. The V end lost 6 bases, the J end lost 5 bases, and 16 bases lay between the germline ends. This CDR3 spans 14 amino acids.